The 28 T cell receptor beta chains below all came from one sample that was sequenced in a study of CD8 T cells in Susac syndrome. RNA totalling roughly 0.45 to 1 ug underwent reverse transcription with random hexamers. TCRdb recomputed calls from the immunoSEQ multiplex PCR reads with MiXCR, one row per CDR3 protein. The sample lists tens of thousands of distinct CDR3 sequences; over 90% were seen once. Sequencing was carried out using CD8+ T cells from PBMCs. These receptors all come from a human donor with Susac syndrome.

V gene TRBV30 combines with J gene TRBJ2-5; 11 bases are shared with TRBD1. The CDR3 consists of 15 residues. The V segment lost 2 bases and the J segment 4 bases; nucleotides outside the gene matches: 6. CDR1 is GTSNPN and CDR2 is SVGIG in the germline V gene (reference sequence). CDR3 amino acids: CAWSTWDRGGETQYF. CDR3 nucleotide sequence: TGTGCCTGGAGTACATGGGACAGGGGGGGAGAGACCCAGTACTTC.

This clonotype occurred once. The chain combines TRBV3-1 with TRBJ2-7; 7 bases agree with TRBD1. This CDR3 has 17 residues. The V gene end was trimmed by 0 bases and the J gene end by 0 bases; junction bases not matched to a gene: 8. Germline CDR1 and CDR2: LGHDT and YNNKEL (reference sequence). The CDR3 sequence: CASSQEETGLVSYEQYF. DNA of the CDR3: TGTGCCAGCAGCCAAGAAGAGACAGGGCTAGTCTCCTACGAGCAGTACTTC.

The chain joins TRBV18 to TRBJ2-7; TRBD1 agrees at 8 bases. The V gene end was trimmed by 2 bases and the J gene end by 3 bases; junction bases not matched to a gene: 12. Germline V gives CDR1 KGHSH, CDR2 LQKENI. The CDR3 is 17 residues long. Here the CDR3 DNA reads TGTGCCAGCTCACCAGAACACAGGGGGAGGACCGGCTACGAGCAGTACTTC. This codes for CASSPEHRGRTGYEQYF.

The chain couples TRBV27 to TRBJ2-7; 7 bases match TRBD1. Trimming cost V 6 bases and J 6 bases; bases outside gene matches: 2. Germline V CDR1 and CDR2: MNHEY, SMNVEV (reference sequence). The CDR3 contains 11 residues. The CDR3 region has the DNA TGTGCCAGCAGGACAGGGTCCGAGCAGTACTTC. Protein sequence: CASRTGSEQYF.

The chain carries TRBV7-9 and TRBJ2-1, with D possibly TRBD2 on 6 matching bases. CDR1 is SEHNR and CDR2 is FQNEAQ in the germline V gene (reference sequence). The CDR3 has 13 residues. The CDR3 region has the DNA TGTGGGGTCCGGGACTGGCCCTACAATGAGCAGTTCTTC. It encodes CGVRDWPYNEQFF.

The genes are TRBV20-1 and TRBJ2-1; D perhaps matches TRBD2 (6 bases). The CDR3 has 14 amino acids. The ends were cut back, 6 bases at V and 0 bases at J, with 12 bases in the middle. Per the germline V gene, CDR1 is DFQATT and CDR2 is SNEGSKA (reference sequence). For the CDR3, the DNA is TGCAGTGCCAAAGCGGGTTTCTCCTACAATGAGCAGTTCTTC. This translates into CSAKAGFSYNEQFF.

This chain links TRBV20-1 with TRBJ2-1; D call uncertain. Per germline, CDR1 DFQATT and CDR2 SNEGSKA (reference sequence). The germline V and J ends were trimmed by 6 bases and 0 bases, with 12 bases remaining between them. The CDR3 runs 14 residues. CDR3 bases: TGCAGTGCCCCCCCGTGGGGCTCCTACAATGAGCAGTTCTTC. Translation: CSAPPWGSYNEQFF.

This clonotype was recorded once. J is TRBJ1-2 and V is TRBV4-3; no reliable D call. Trimming removed 0 bases from V and 2 bases from J, with 7 bases in between. Germline lookup yields CDR1 LGHNA and CDR2 YSLEER. This CDR3 region has 14 residues. CDR3 amino acids: CASSQDSGNYGYTF. CDR3 sequence (DNA): TGCGCCAGCAGCCAAGACTCAGGAAACTATGGCTACACCTTC.

The rearrangement uses TRBV3-1 and TRBJ2-1, with D tentatively TRBD1 (6 bases). The germline V and J ends were trimmed by 2 bases and 8 bases, with 10 bases remaining between them. The germline V gene encodes CDR1 LGHDT and CDR2 YNNKEL (reference sequence). The CDR3 contains 13 residues. CDR3 in amino acids: CASSQPTGHEQFF. CDR3 sequence (DNA): TGTGCCAGCAGCCAACCCACAGGGCATGAGCAGTTCTTC.

This sequence joins TRBV6-5 and TRBJ2-7; D unclear. Germline CDR1 is MNHEY and CDR2 is SVGAGI. This CDR3 region has 11 residues. Deletions cut 2 bases from V and 4 bases from J, with 3 bases between. The CDR3 bases are TGTGCCAGCAGTTACAATTACGAGCAGTACTTC. It encodes CASSYNYEQYF.

The CDR3 region has the DNA TGTGCCAGCAGTCTACCGGGGGAATCAAGCAATCAGCCCCAGCATTTT. Its protein is CASSLPGESSNQPQHF. The rearrangement uses TRBV28 and TRBJ1-5; D might be TRBD1 (5 bases). The CDR3 length is 16 residues. Trimming removed 5 bases from V and 1 base from J, with 15 bases in between. Per germline, CDR1 MDHEN and CDR2 SYDVKM.

The chain combines TRBV11-2 with TRBJ2-7; D unclear. CDR1 and CDR2 from the germline V gene are SGHAT and FQNNGV. CDR3 length equals 13 residues. V gave up 4 bases and J gave up 3 bases, with 10 bases separating them. As DNA, the CDR3 is TGTGCCAGCAGCTCCCCCCTAAACTACGAGCAGTACTTC. Its translation: CASSSPLNYEQYF.

The chain couples TRBV14 to TRBJ2-5; TRBD1 agrees at 7 bases. In germline, CDR1 is SGHDN, CDR2 FVKESK. With 0 bases clipped from V and 5 bases from J, the junction kept 6 bases outside the gene matches. The CDR3 has 15 amino acids. The CDR3 bases are TGTGCCAGCAGCCAAGACAGGGGGTATATCGAGACCCAGTACTTC. As protein: CASSQDRGYIETQYF.

The gene calls are TRBV13 and TRBJ2-7; 9 bases map to TRBD1. Trimming took 5 bases from V and 2 from J; bases not matched to a gene: 13. The V gene's germline CDR1 is PRHDT and CDR2 FYEKMQ (reference sequence). The CDR3 has 17 residues. In DNA, the CDR3 is TGTGCCAGCAGCATGACTACCGGGACAGGGCTCACCTACGAGCAGTACTTC. Residues: CASSMTTGTGLTYEQYF.

V gene TRBV7-9 combines with J gene TRBJ1-1; TRBD1 aligns across 11 bases. Losses at the gene ends were 5 bases for V and 5 bases for J; bases not matched to a gene: 4. This CDR3 region has 14 residues. From germline, CDR1 is SEHNR and CDR2 FQNEAQ (reference sequence). CDR3 sequence reads: CASSIGQGATEAFF. CDR3 nucleotide sequence: TGTGCCAGCAGCATAGGACAGGGGGCGACTGAAGCTTTCTTT. The full variable domain, in which reference TRBV7-9 and TRBJ1-1 provide the parts outside the CDR3, is DTGVSQNPRHKITKRGQNVTFRCDPISEHNRLYWYRQTLGQGPEFLTYFQNEAQLEKSRLLSDRFSAERPKGSFSTLEIQRTEQGDSAMYLCASSIGQGATEAFFGQGTRLTVV.

This clonotype was seen a few times. The chain is built from TRBV27 and TRBJ2-3; maybe TRBD2 (5 bases). The CDR3 spans 13 residues. V was cut by 2 bases and J by 3 bases, with 6 bases left in between. Looked up from germline, CDR1 is MNHEY and CDR2 is SMNVEV (reference sequence). The CDR3 region has the DNA TGTGCCAGCAGTTTAGGAGGAACAGATACGCAGTATTTT. Its translation: CASSLGGTDTQYF.

The chain combines TRBV5-6 with TRBJ2-1, with D perhaps given as TRBD1 or TRBD2 (5 bases each). The length of the CDR3 is 12 residues. The germline CDR1 and CDR2 sequences are SGHDT and YYEEEE. V lost 0 bases to trimming and J lost 9 bases, with 7 bases between them. The chain's CDR3 is CASSLGDREQFF. The CDR3 DNA sequence: TGTGCCAGCAGCTTGGGGGACCGTGAGCAGTTCTTC. Full variable domain (missing parts from reference TRBV5-6 and TRBJ2-1): DAGVTQSPTHLIKTRGQQVTLRCSPKSGHDTVSWYQQALGQGPQFIFQYYEEEERQRGNFPDRFSGHQFPNYSSELNVNALLLGDSALYLCASSLGDREQFFGPGTRLTVL.

The rearrangement uses TRBV6-1 and TRBJ1-1; D not resolved. Trimming shortened V by 1 base and J by 4 bases, and 7 bases separated the two germline ends. The length of the CDR3 is 13 residues. Germline CDR1 is MNHNS and CDR2 is SASEGT. The CDR3 nucleotides read TGTGCCAGCAGTGAAGTCCCGTCCACTGAAGCTTTCTTT. The encoded protein is CASSEVPSTEAFF.

The chain carries TRBV20-1 and TRBJ1-2; tentative D call: TRBD1 (5 bases). CDR3 size: 13 residues. Germline V gives CDR1 DFQATT, CDR2 SNEGSKA (reference sequence). V shed 2 bases and J shed 1 base, with 8 bases lying between them. CDR3 DNA: TGCAGTGCTAGACCAGGGAGTAACTATGGCTACACCTTC. Encoded protein: CSARPGSNYGYTF.

A note on this clonotype: Compared with germline, one end of the junction differs, possibly owing to a read error. In DNA, the CDR3 is TGTGCCAGCAGCCATCAGACTAGCCTGCACTTC. Its translation is CASSHQTSLHF. The rearrangement joins TRBV14 to TRBJ2-7, with 7 bases aligning to TRBD2. Germline CDR1 reads SGHDN; CDR2 reads FVKESK. The CDR3 covers 11 residues.

This sequence joins TRBV7-9 and TRBJ1-1; the D is unclear. The CDR3 covers 14 residues. The ends were cut back, 3 bases at V and 0 bases at J, with 8 bases in the middle. CDR1 and CDR2 from the germline V gene are SEHNR and FQNEAQ (reference sequence). The CDR3 sequence is CASSLEIMNTEAFF. The CDR3 coding sequence is TGTGCCAGCAGCTTGGAGATCATGAACACTGAAGCTTTCTTT. The variable domain in full, completed from reference TRBV7-9 and TRBJ1-1, reads DTGVSQNPRHKITKRGQNVTFRCDPISEHNRLYWYRQTLGQGPEFLTYFQNEAQLEKSRLLSDRFSAERPKGSFSTLEIQRTEQGDSAMYLCASSLEIMNTEAFFGQGTRLTVV.

V gene TRBV30 combines with J gene TRBJ2-1; D unresolved. Trimming took 3 bases from V and 7 from J, leaving 4 bases between them. Germline lookup yields CDR1 GTSNPN and CDR2 SVGIG (reference sequence). This CDR3 comprises 10 residues. This CDR3 is CAWSGNEQFF. The CDR3 nucleotides read TGTGCCTGGAGCGGTAATGAGCAGTTCTTC.

The chain recombines TRBV9 with TRBJ2-2; 10 nucleotides line up with TRBD2. Unmatched junction bases numbered 8, after V lost 3 bases and J lost 6 bases. The length of the CDR3 is 16 residues. CDR1 SGDLS and CDR2 YYNGEE come from the germline V gene. In DNA form, the CDR3 reads TGTGCCAGCAGCGCCCAATCTAGCGGGAGCTCCGGGGAGCTGTTTTTT. Protein sequence: CASSAQSSGSSGELFF.

This chain joins TRBV28 and TRBJ2-1, with D maybe TRBD1 (8 bases). Germline values: CDR1 MDHEN, CDR2 SYDVKM. This CDR3 has 18 residues. The V gene lost 2 bases and the J gene lost 8 bases, with 25 bases spanning the gap. CDR3 in DNA: TGTGCCAGCAGTTTAGGCCCAGGGGGCTCGCGGGAGTGGGATGAGCAGTTCTTC. It encodes CASSLGPGGSREWDEQFF. Full variable domain (remainder filled in from reference TRBV28 and TRBJ2-1): DVKVTQSSRYLVKRTGEKVFLECVQDMDHENMFWYRQDPGLGLRLIYFSYDVKMKEKGDIPEGYSVSREKKERFSLILESASTNQTSMYLCASSLGPGGSREWDEQFFGPGTRLTVL.

This chain links TRBV29-1 with TRBJ2-1, with a possible D match to TRBD2 (6 bases). CDR3 length: 14 residues. V was trimmed by 5 bases and J by 12 bases, leaving 23 bases between them. The V gene's germline CDR1 is SQVTM and CDR2 ANQGSEA. The CDR3 DNA is TGCAGCGTTCCCCCAACGGGGGACTCCAAAGGGCAGTTCTTC. This codes for CSVPPTGDSKGQFF.

The chain is built from TRBV25-1 and TRBJ2-5; no clear D. There are 14 residues in the CDR3. The V and J ends lost 8 bases and 1 base respectively, with 14 bases between them. The germline V gene encodes CDR1 MGHDK and CDR2 SYGVNS. CDR3 region: CASGLTGSQETQYF. The CDR3 DNA follows: TGTGCCAGCGGGTTGACTGGCAGCCAAGAGACCCAGTACTTC.

The V gene is TRBV5-1, the J gene TRBJ2-6, with D possibly being TRBD1 or TRBD2 (5 bases each). Germline lookup yields CDR1 SGHRS and CDR2 YFSETQ. The germline V and J ends were trimmed by 1 base and 2 bases, with 7 bases remaining between them. CDR3 length: 15 amino acids. The DNA for the CDR3 is TGCGCCAGCAGCTTGCGGGGCCCTGGGGCCAACGTCCTGACTTTC. It encodes CASSLRGPGANVLTF.

The CDR3 region has the DNA TGCAGCGTTAGGGACTATGACAATGAGCAGTTCTTC. It translates to CSVRDYDNEQFF. This chain uses TRBV29-1 with TRBJ2-1; 7 nucleotides match TRBD2. This CDR3 has 12 residues. Germline V gene lookup returns CDR1 SQVTM and CDR2 ANQGSEA. V lost 5 bases and J lost 5; bases outside the gene matches: 3.